Following are 5 T cell receptor beta chains from one sample sequenced in a study of OX40 agonist ivuxolimab in advanced cancers. Data came from immunoSEQ multiplex PCR; TCRdb stores just in-frame clones and leaves some out. The sample records approximately 69,000 clones, around 94% being singletons. Sequencing used CD4+ or CD8+ T cells sorted from blood, obtained in a trial of the OX40 agonist ivuxolimab. The receptors come from an adult with an advanced solid tumor such as melanoma, head and neck, liver or kidney cancer.

This clone was observed a single time. V usage is TRBV11-3 and J usage is TRBJ2-3; D is uncertain. V was clipped by 1 base and J by 6 bases, with 8 bases between them. Germline V gene lookup returns CDR1 SGHNT and CDR2 YENEEA. The CDR3 extends over 13 amino acids. DNA for the CDR3: TGTGCCAGCAGCTTAGTACTGGGGGATACGCAGTATTTT. Its protein is CASSLVLGDTQYF.

V is TRBV19 and J is TRBJ2-5; 9 nucleotides align to TRBD1. V lost 5 bases, J lost 5 bases, and 9 bases stayed unmatched. Germline V gene sequence: CDR1 LNHDA, CDR2 SQIVND (reference sequence). This CDR3 comprises 15 residues. The CDR3 DNA reads as TGTGCCAGTAGTGCCTACGGACAGGGGAGGGAGACCCAGTACTTC. Residues: CASSAYGQGRETQYF.

V and J are TRBV9 and TRBJ2-3, with 8 bases that match TRBD2. CDR1 is SGDLS, CDR2 YYNGEE, per germline. The CDR3 has 18 residues. V gave up 0 bases and J gave up 0 bases; unmatched junction bases: 9. The CDR3 reads CASSVVGTSGTSTDTQYF. As DNA, the CDR3 is TGTGCCAGCAGCGTAGTCGGGACTAGTGGGACTAGCACAGATACGCAGTATTTT.

This clone ranks as large. This chain uses TRBV7-9 with TRBJ1-2, with D possibly matching TRBD1 (5 bases). The CDR3 totals 13 residues. V was trimmed by 3 bases and J by 3 bases, leaving 8 bases between them. CDR1 is SEHNR, CDR2 FQNEAQ, per germline (reference sequence). The CDR3 DNA sequence: TGTGCCAGCAGCTTTGGGGGGGACTATGGCTACACCTTC. Translation: CASSFGGDYGYTF.

The sample holds a few counts of this clone. This chain joins TRBV5-1 and TRBJ2-7, with a possible D match to TRBD1 (6 bases). The CDR3 has 13 amino acids. Germline V CDR1 and CDR2: SGHRS, YFSETQ. V gave up 0 bases and J gave up 7 bases, with 11 bases separating them. The CDR3 spells CASSLATGGEQYF. DNA of the CDR3: TGCGCCAGCAGCTTGGCGACAGGCGGAGAGCAGTACTTC.